Below, 8 T cell receptor beta chains from the same sample are listed, as sequenced in a study of CD8+ T cells in alopecia areata. Isolated RNA was reverse transcribed into cDNA used as the sequencing template. TCRdb keeps only in-frame clones here, not all; method: immunoSEQ multiplex PCR. The table has some 45,000 clones, 92% seen once; the top ten hold under 20%. Treatment noted: oral pan-JAK inhibitor, 5-10 mg twice daily. Sequenced here: CD8+ T cells sorted from blood, sampled at week 24, from a patient treated with tofacitinib. Receptor source: a human donor with alopecia areata.

The CDR3 sequence is CSAGGGFYEQYF. The CDR3 DNA reads as TGCAGCGCGGGAGGGGGTTTCTACGAGCAGTACTTC. The chain uses TRBV29-1 and TRBJ2-7; 8 bases align to TRBD2. After removal of 7 bases from V and 3 bases from J, the junction contained 5 bases not matched to a gene. The germline V gene has CDR1 SQVTM and CDR2 ANQGSEA. The CDR3 has 12 amino acids.

The sample holds a few counts of this clone. The CDR3 DNA sequence: TGCAGCGTTGAGTTGACAACGGGGAATTATGGCTACACCTTC. Its translation: CSVELTTGNYGYTF. The chain uses TRBV29-1 and TRBJ1-2; D not resolved. Germline CDR1 and CDR2: SQVTM and ANQGSEA. The CDR3 contains 14 residues. V gave up 3 bases and J gave up 5 bases, with 16 bases separating them.

The V gene is TRBV15, the J gene TRBJ2-5; D gene ambiguous. The germline V gene has CDR1 LNHNV and CDR2 YYDKDF (reference sequence). The CDR3 consists of 14 residues. Trimming left V 0 bases short and J 0 bases short, with 5 bases between. The CDR3 spells CATSRDRNQETQYF. CDR3 nucleotide sequence: TGTGCCACCAGCAGAGATAGGAACCAAGAGACCCAGTACTTC.

A word on this clone: Other DNA sequences of this sample code for an identical CDR3. This chain connects TRBV5-6 to TRBJ1-1; 7 bases align to TRBD1. Germline-derived CDR1 and CDR2 are SGHDT and YYEEEE. V trimming: 3 bases; J trimming: 3 bases; junction bases outside the gene matches: 5. This CDR3 comprises 14 residues. DNA of the CDR3: TGTGCCAGCAGCTCGGAACAGGGGTACACTGAAGCTTTCTTT. Translated, it gives CASSSEQGYTEAFF.

The chain combines TRBV14 with TRBJ2-7, with D perhaps matching TRBD1 (6 bases). The CDR3 loop spans 12 amino acids. From germline, CDR1 is SGHDN and CDR2 FVKESK. V was cut by 4 bases and J by 6 bases, with 10 bases left in between. The CDR3 DNA sequence: TGTGCCAGCAGCCCCCAGGGGTTCGAGCAGTACTTC. Its protein product is CASSPQGFEQYF.

This clone was picked up one time. V and J are TRBV10-3 and TRBJ2-7; no reliable D call. This CDR3 comprises 13 residues. Germline V gives CDR1 ENHRY, CDR2 SYGVKD. Trimming cost V 3 bases and J 0 bases, with 6 bases left between them. The CDR3 DNA reads TGTGCCATCAGTGACAGTAGCTCCTACGAGCAGTACTTC. Its protein product is CAISDSSSYEQYF.

Written as DNA, the CDR3 is TGTGCCAGCAGCTTTGGCGCCTACGAGCAGTACTTC. It specifies CASSFGAYEQYF. The chain has TRBV13 and TRBJ2-7; D is unresolved. Trimming removed 3 bases from V and 2 bases from J, with 5 bases in between. The CDR3 sequence is 12 residues long. CDR1 is PRHDT, CDR2 FYEKMQ, per germline (reference sequence). Full variable domain (remainder filled in from reference TRBV13 and TRBJ2-7): AAGVIQSPRHLIKEKRETATLKCYPIPRHDTVYWYQQGPGQDPQFLISFYEKMQSDKGSIPDRFSAQQFSDYHSELNMSSLELGDSALYFCASSFGAYEQYFGPGTRLTVT.

The J gene is TRBJ2-2, the V gene TRBV7-8; TRBD2 matches at 8 bases. CDR3 size: 14 residues. J was trimmed by 6 bases and V by 10 bases; bases with no gene match: 10. In germline, CDR1 is SGHVS, CDR2 FQNEAQ. The CDR3 protein is CATHPGGVPGELFF. The CDR3, as DNA: TGTGCCACCCACCCGGGGGGGGTCCCCGGGGAGCTGTTTTTT.